This T cell receptor beta chain appears in the sequencing data of a study of T cells in tuberculosis. Study in general: Sequenced TCRs come from CD1B-GMM tetramer-binding T cells. Study results and limitations: T cells binding CD1B-GMM tetramer weakly possibly escaped the sort.

Data came from immunoSEQ multiplex PCR; TCRdb stores just in-frame clones and leaves some out. The sample includes more than 70,000 clones, approximately 91% seen only once; the top ten take 1.5% to 2%. After thawing and overnight rest, PBMC were stained with GMM-loaded CD1B tetramer, viability dye and anti-CD3 for sorting. The CD1B tetramers carried C32 glucose monomycolate purified from Rhodococcus equi. V was cut by 0 bases and J by 5 bases, with 11 bases left in between. This CDR3 contains 14 residues. Germline V CDR1 and CDR2: SGHDT, YYEEEE. This TCR was recovered from an adult woman with latent tuberculosis. The chain has TRBV5-6 and TRBJ1-2, with TRBD1 as a possible D gene (5 bases). The specimen sequenced was CD1b-GMM tetramer-negative cells sorted from PBMCs. The CDR3 sequence is CASSLAGLGYGYTF. DNA for the CDR3: TGTGCCAGCAGCTTGGCAGGGCTAGGATATGGCTACACCTTC.